These 27 T cell receptor beta chains originate from one sample sequenced in a study of tumor-infiltrating lymphocytes in localized non-small cell lung cancer. TCRdb keeps only in-frame clones here, not all; method: immunoSEQ multiplex PCR. Of roughly 9,000 clones listed, roughly 80% are singletons. The source material was uninvolved lung tissue not adjacent to the tumor. Every receptor here comes from a human donor with non-small cell lung cancer.

The rearrangement joins TRBV6-5 to TRBJ2-3; D unresolved. Trimming took off 0 bases at V and 0 bases at J, with 10 bases between the two ends. This CDR3 spans 16 amino acids. Germline V gene lookup returns CDR1 MNHEY and CDR2 SVGAGI. As DNA, the CDR3 is TGTGCCAGCAGTTACTCCGGTCGAACTAGCACAGATACGCAGTATTTT. It codes for CASSYSGRTSTDTQYF.

This chain links TRBV7-2 with TRBJ1-2; D may be TRBD1 (6 bases). Trimming shortened V by 4 bases and J by 5 bases, and 17 bases separated the two germline ends. The germline V gene encodes CDR1 SGHTA and CDR2 FQGNSA. CDR3 size: 15 residues. CDR3 protein: CASSSPTQGSYGYTF. CDR3 coding DNA: TGTGCCAGCAGCTCCCCGACGCAGGGGTCTTATGGCTACACCTTC.

The J gene is TRBJ2-7, the V gene TRBV15, with D possibly called TRBD1 or TRBD2 (5 bases each). The germline V gene encodes CDR1 LNHNV and CDR2 YYDKDF (reference sequence). This CDR3 has 14 amino acids. V lost 3 bases, J lost 2 bases, and 11 bases lay in between. The CDR3 DNA is TGTGCCACCAGCAGTCGGGACGGCACCTACGAGCAGTACTTC. Translated: CATSSRDGTYEQYF.

The genes are TRBV27 and TRBJ1-6, with a possible D match to TRBD1 (6 bases). The CDR3 covers 16 residues. Germline CDR1 is MNHEY and CDR2 is SMNVEV (reference sequence). V dropped 5 bases and J dropped 4 bases, with 15 bases sitting between them. As DNA, the CDR3 is TGTGCCAGCAGTCAAACTACGGGGGCTTATAATTCACCCCTCCACTTT. It is translated as CASSQTTGAYNSPLHF.

The chain is built from TRBV5-1 and TRBJ2-7; 8 nucleotides align to TRBD1. J lost 0 bases, V lost 4 bases, and 0 bases had no gene match. Germline-derived CDR1 and CDR2 are SGHRS and YFSETQ. The CDR3 contains 13 residues. CDR3 loop: CASSTGGSYEQYF. The CDR3 DNA follows: TGCGCCAGCAGCACAGGGGGCTCCTACGAGCAGTACTTC. Using reference TRBV5-1 and TRBJ2-7 for the parts outside the CDR3, the full variable domain is KAGVTQTPRYLIKTRGQQVTLSCSPISGHRSVSWYQQTPGQGLQFLFEYFSETQRNKGNFPGRFSGRQFSNSRSEMNVSTLELGDSALYLCASSTGGSYEQYFGPGTRLTVT.

CDR3 sequence: CASSLDLVTNTQYF. CDR3 nucleotides: TGTGCCAGCAGCTTAGATTTAGTTACGAATACGCAGTATTTT. V and J are TRBV7-2 and TRBJ2-3; D ambiguous. This CDR3 has 14 residues. CDR1 and CDR2 (germline): SGHTA, FQGNSA. Trimming removed 1 base at V and 7 bases at J, with 12 bases between.

The genes are TRBV9 and TRBJ1-1, with D unclear. The ends were cut back, 3 bases at V and 1 base at J, with 10 bases in the middle. The germline V gene has CDR1 SGDLS and CDR2 YYNGEE. The CDR3 has 14 amino acids. The CDR3 protein is CASSANLQNTEAFF. In DNA form, the CDR3 reads TGTGCCAGCAGCGCAAACCTACAGAACACTGAAGCTTTCTTT.

This chain links TRBV2 with TRBJ2-3; 10 bases map to TRBD2. After removal of 6 bases from V and 2 bases from J, the junction contained 5 bases not matched to a gene. The CDR3 runs 15 residues. The V gene's germline CDR1 is SNHLY and CDR2 FYNNEI. CDR3 DNA: TGTGCCAGCAGGCCAGGACTAGCGGTCACAGATACGCAGTATTTT. Amino acids: CASRPGLAVTDTQYF. Variable domain in full (rest from reference TRBV2 and TRBJ2-3): EPEVTQTPSHQVTQMGQEVILRCVPISNHLYFYWYRQILGQKVEFLVSFYNNEISEKSEIFDDQFSVERPDGSNFTLKIRSTKLEDSAMYFCASRPGLAVTDTQYFGPGTRLTVL.

This clone has only a few counts. This chain uses TRBV19 with TRBJ1-1; D might be TRBD1 (6 bases). Germline V gene data show CDR1 as LNHDA and CDR2 as SQIVND (reference sequence). The CDR3 covers 13 residues. Trimming shortened V by 4 bases and J by 2 bases, and 8 bases separated the two germline ends. CDR3 sequence: CASSRTVNTEAFF. In nucleotides, the CDR3 is TGTGCCAGTAGTAGGACAGTAAACACTGAAGCTTTCTTT. Full variable domain (outside the CDR3, taken from reference TRBV19 and TRBJ1-1): DGGITQSPKYLFRKEGQNVTLSCEQNLNHDAMYWYRQDPGQGLRLIYYSQIVNDFQKGDIAEGYSVSREKKESFPLTVTSAQKNPTAFYLCASSRTVNTEAFFGQGTRLTVV.

The chain uses TRBV19 and TRBJ1-4, with 7 bases fitting TRBD1. Germline values: CDR1 LNHDA, CDR2 SQIVND (reference sequence). CDR3 length equals 13 residues. V lost 7 bases and J lost 10; bases outside the gene matches: 9. The DNA for the CDR3 is TGTGCCAGTAATCGACAGGGTACAGGAAAACTGTTTTTT. The encoded protein is CASNRQGTGKLFF.

In its sample, this clone was seen a few times. This chain joins TRBV6-4 and TRBJ1-5; 10 nucleotides align to TRBD1. CDR3 length equals 22 residues. The V segment lost 2 bases and the J segment 1 base; nucleotides outside the gene matches: 20. Germline CDR1 reads MRHNA; CDR2 reads SNTAGT. The CDR3 DNA is TGTGCCAGCAGTGACGATCGGGACAGGGGACGAATATGGGTGAGAAGCAATCAGCCCCAGCATTTT. It translates to CASSDDRDRGRIWVRSNQPQHF.

This chain connects TRBV5-4 to TRBJ2-1; D might be TRBD1 or TRBD2, each matching 6 bases. CDR3 length: 11 amino acids. V dropped 9 bases and J dropped 11 bases, with 15 bases sitting between them. Germline V gene data show CDR1 as SGHNT and CDR2 as YYREEE (reference sequence). CDR3: CATTLRGQQFF. DNA for the CDR3: TGTGCCACCACCCTCCGGGGGCAGCAGTTCTTC.

The J gene is TRBJ1-1, the V gene TRBV7-2; a weak D match, TRBD1 (5 bases). The germline V gene has CDR1 SGHTA and CDR2 FQGNSA. The CDR3 has 15 residues. V was clipped by 3 bases and J by 4 bases, with 15 bases between them. CDR3 in amino acids: CASSLGRIRGTEAFF. For the CDR3, the DNA is TGTGCCAGCAGCTTGGGCAGGATAAGGGGCACTGAAGCTTTCTTT.

This clone has only a few counts. The chain links TRBV11-2 to TRBJ2-6, with D uncertain. V was shortened by 3 bases and J by 0 bases, with 6 bases between the two germline ends. Germline V gene sequence: CDR1 SGHAT, CDR2 FQNNGV. The CDR3 is 15 amino acids. The CDR3 protein is CASSFGYSGANVLTF. In DNA, the CDR3 is TGTGCCAGCAGCTTCGGGTACTCTGGGGCCAACGTCCTGACTTTC.

Only a few counts were recorded for this clone. The chain combines TRBV7-2 with TRBJ2-5; 9 bases line up with TRBD2. Germline lookup yields CDR1 SGHTA and CDR2 FQGNSA. The CDR3 sequence is 17 residues long. The V segment lost 1 base and the J segment 0 bases; nucleotides outside the gene matches: 6. This CDR3 is CASSLGHGGGDQETQYF. CDR3 nucleotide sequence: TGTGCCAGCAGCTTAGGTCACGGCGGGGGGGACCAAGAGACCCAGTACTTC. The full variable domain, its missing parts supplied by reference TRBV7-2 and TRBJ2-5, is GAGVSQSPSNKVTEKGKDVELRCDPISGHTALYWYRQSLGQGLEFLIYFQGNSAPDKSGLPSDRFSAERTGGSVSTLTIQRTQQEDSAVYLCASSLGHGGGDQETQYFGPGTRLLVL.

The chain combines TRBV11-2 with TRBJ1-2, with 9 bases matching TRBD1. Unmatched junction bases numbered 11, after V lost 4 bases and J lost 8 bases. The CDR3 has 15 amino acids. CDR1 is SGHAT, CDR2 FQNNGV, per germline. The CDR3 loop reads CASSSNAGTGSGYTF. The CDR3 bases are TGTGCCAGCAGCTCCAACGCCGGGACAGGGTCCGGCTACACCTTC.

The chain uses TRBV5-6 and TRBJ1-3; a possible D gene is TRBD1 (6 bases). Germline lookup yields CDR1 SGHDT and CDR2 YYEEEE. Between the trimmed V and J ends, which lost 1 base and 8 bases, there was a span of 19 bases. CDR3 length: 16 amino acids. The CDR3 sequence: CASSLKAGTRRDTIYF. For the CDR3, the DNA is TGTGCCAGCAGCTTGAAGGCCGGGACAAGACGGGACACCATATATTTT.

This clone was detected once. The chain employs TRBV6-5 and TRBJ1-2, with unresolved D. CDR1 MNHEY and CDR2 SVGAGI come from the germline V gene. Trimming stripped 0 bases from V and 2 bases from J, with 10 bases between. There are 15 residues in the CDR3. CDR3 bases: TGTGCCAGCAGTTACTCGAATGCGGGGAACTATGGCTACACCTTC. This gives the protein CASSYSNAGNYGYTF.

V is TRBV5-6 and J is TRBJ1-4; perhaps TRBD1 as D (5 bases). This CDR3 spans 15 amino acids. Per the germline V gene, CDR1 is SGHDT and CDR2 is YYEEEE. Trimming took off 4 bases at V and 8 bases at J, with 18 bases between the two ends. Here the CDR3 reads CASSGGVGSGEKLFF. Written as DNA, the CDR3 is TGTGCCAGCAGCGGGGGGGTAGGGTCCGGAGAAAAACTGTTTTTT.

The chain joins TRBV6-6 to TRBJ2-7, with 8 bases matching TRBD1. CDR3 length equals 16 residues. Germline CDR1 and CDR2: MNHNY and SVGAGI (reference sequence). V shed 2 bases, J shed 6 bases, and the junction held 12 bases outside the gene matches. The CDR3 DNA is TGTGCCAGCAGTTACCTAGTGGCAGGGGGCAAGGGCGAGCAGTACTTC. It codes for CASSYLVAGGKGEQYF.

The chain links TRBV11-1 to TRBJ2-7, with 7 bases fitting TRBD1. V lost 5 bases to trimming and J lost 0 bases; unmatched junction nucleotides: 10. CDR3 length: 16 residues. Per germline, CDR1 SGHAT and CDR2 FQDESV (reference sequence). CDR3 DNA sequence: TGTGCCAGCAGCCCAAGAGGGGGCGAAGGCTCCTACGAGCAGTACTTC. Amino acids: CASSPRGGEGSYEQYF.

This clone turned up a few times. This chain joins TRBV9 and TRBJ1-4, with 12 bases aligning to TRBD1. The V gene's germline CDR1 is SGDLS and CDR2 YYNGEE. The length of the CDR3 is 17 residues. The V and J ends lost 4 bases and 2 bases, in that order; junction bases with no gene match: 6. CDR3 coding DNA: TGTGCCAGCAGCAAGGGACAGGGGGCTTTGACTAATGAAAAACTGTTTTTT. Its translation is CASSKGQGALTNEKLFF.

This sequence joins TRBV9 and TRBJ1-2, with D maybe TRBD1 (6 bases). The CDR3 sequence is 15 residues long. CDR1 SGDLS and CDR2 YYNGEE come from the germline V gene. Trimming left V 3 bases short and J 3 bases short, with 15 bases between. DNA of the CDR3: TGTGCCAGCAGCGCGAACAGGGTGCAGGACTATGGCTACACCTTC. Residues: CASSANRVQDYGYTF.

This clone was detected a few times. The genes are TRBV6-1 and TRBJ2-5, with a weak D call TRBD1 (6 bases). Germline CDR1 reads MNHNS; CDR2 reads SASEGT. CDR3 length: 14 residues. Deletions cut 2 bases from V and 5 bases from J, with 12 bases between. The CDR3 region has the DNA TGTGCCAGCAGTGAATTGGGGGCGCGGGAGACCCAGTACTTC. This gives the protein CASSELGARETQYF.

This clone has only one observation. J is TRBJ1-1 and V is TRBV6-1; TRBD1 might be the D (5 bases). Germline loops: CDR1 MNHNS, CDR2 SASEGT. The CDR3 covers 14 residues. Trimming left V 6 bases short and J 2 bases short, with 13 bases between. The CDR3 loop reads CASRPSGGNTEAFF. The CDR3 bases are TGTGCCAGCAGGCCCAGCGGGGGTAACACTGAAGCTTTCTTT.

This CDR3 is CASSSYTGGNEKLFF. The CDR3 DNA reads as TGTGCCAGCAGCTCCTATACAGGGGGTAATGAAAAACTGTTTTTT. The chain links TRBV7-9 to TRBJ1-4; 8 bases fit TRBD1. V shed 4 bases and J 4 bases; nucleotides not matched to a gene: 5. The CDR3 is 15 amino acids. From germline, CDR1 is SEHNR and CDR2 FQNEAQ (reference sequence).

The chain is built from TRBV7-9 and TRBJ2-1; possible D gene TRBD2, 5 bases. The ends were cut back, 5 bases at V and 8 bases at J, with 10 bases in the middle. Germline values: CDR1 SEHNR, CDR2 FQNEAQ (reference sequence). The CDR3 extends over 12 amino acids. CDR3 nucleotides: TGTGCCAGCAGCGGGAGTGGCGATGAGCAGTTCTTC. As protein: CASSGSGDEQFF.